Listed below are T cell receptor beta chains from one sample, sequenced in a study of shared clonotypes between healthy human individuals. TCRdb's copy holds only in-frame clones and misses some; the assay was immunoSEQ multiplex PCR. The data show 400,000 to 550,000 clones, 79% seen once. Sequencing was carried out using PBMCs. Receptor source: a woman between 40 and 55 years old in good health. Some clones in this sample may be carry-over from other donors' samples. The CDR3 runs from the conserved cysteine through the conserved F or W. A D gene is named only where the DNA matches it firmly. Only part of the rows carry a size: once, few, many, or a class if the clone is expanded.

clone_size j_call d_call v_call cdr3_nt cdr3_aa
NA TRBJ2-2 TRBD2 TRBV6-6 TGTGCCAGCAGTTACTCGGGCGGGAGTGTGAACGGGGAGCTGTTTTTT CASSYSGGSVNGELFF
few TRBJ2-7 NA TRBV27 TGTGCCAGCAGTTTCAGTGGGACAAACCGCGAGCAGTACTTC CASSFSGTNREQYF
NA TRBJ1-2 NA TRBV4-2 TGTGCCAGCAGCCGAGACACCAGTAACTATGGCTACACCTTC CASSRDTSNYGYTF
NA TRBJ1-2 TRBD1 TRBV7-2 TGTGCCAGCAGCTTAAACAGGGGTGGTGGCTACACCTTC CASSLNRGGGYTF
NA TRBJ2-7 TRBD1 TRBV15 TGTGCCACCAGCTTACGACAGGGGCCCTACGAGCAGTACTTC CATSLRQGPYEQYF
NA TRBJ2-3 NA TRBV11-2 TGTGCCAGCAGCCCCAACAGACAGAGCACAGATACGCAGTATTTT CASSPNRQSTDTQYF
few TRBJ2-3 NA TRBV15 TGTGCCACCAGCAGAGATAGTGGAGGACGGTTACCCCTGCATGACACAGATACGCAGTATTTT CATSRDSGGRLPLHDTDTQYF
NA TRBJ1-1 NA TRBV5-1 TGCGCCAGCAGCTTGGCCCCAGCGCGGGCCACTGAAGCTTTCTTT CASSLAPARATEAFF
NA TRBJ2-1 NA TRBV6-4 TGTGCCAGCAGTGACGGGATTCGAGGGGCTCAGTTCTTC CASSDGIRGAQFF
NA TRBJ1-4 NA TRBV29-1 TGCAGCGCCGCAGACGGTCCCCTTGGTGAAAAACTGTTTTTT CSAADGPLGEKLFF
NA TRBJ1-1 NA TRBV19 TGTGCCAGTAGTCCCGTTATGAACACTGAAGCTTTCTTT CASSPVMNTEAFF
NA TRBJ1-4 NA TRBV6-1 TGTGCCAGCAGTGAAGTGCCCTCCCCGCCCTATTTT CASSEVPSPPYF
NA TRBJ1-2 NA TRBV5-5 TGTGCCAGCAGCTTGGCGTCGGCCACCGCGGGGACGTATGGCTACACCTTC CASSLASATAGTYGYTF
NA TRBJ1-6 NA TRBV9 TGTGCCAGCAGCCCCCGGCCCGGTAAAAATTCACCCCTCCACTTT CASSPRPGKNSPLHF
NA TRBJ1-4 NA TRBV5-4 TGTGCCAGCAGCTTGGCGGGCCGGAATGAAAAACTGTTTTTT CASSLAGRNEKLFF
NA TRBJ2-7 TRBD2 TRBV10-3 TGTGCCATCGGGGGGGGGACCTACGAGCAGTACTTC CAIGGGTYEQYF
NA TRBJ2-7 TRBD2 TRBV30 TGTGCCTGGAGTTTTAGCGGGAGGGCCTACGAGCAGTACTTC CAWSFSGRAYEQYF
NA TRBJ2-2 NA TRBV7-9 TGTGCCAGCAGCGTCACAGGTTTCGGGGAGCTGTTTTTT CASSVTGFGELFF
NA TRBJ2-5 TRBD2 TRBV15 TGTGCCACCAGAGCCCTTGGGGCTAGCGGGGAGACCCAGTACTTC CATRALGASGETQYF
many TRBJ1-2 NA TRBV30 TGTGCCTGGAGTTTGGGACGGATCTATGGCTACACCTTC CAWSLGRIYGYTF
NA TRBJ1-1 NA TRBV30 TGTGCCTGGACCAAACCGATAGGAGGGCCGAACACTGAAGCTTTCTTT CAWTKPIGGPNTEAFF
NA TRBJ2-1 NA TRBV7-9 TGTGCCAGCAGCTTGGATTTGCTTGAGCAGTTCTTC CASSLDLLEQFF